This entry concerns a single T cell receptor (beta chain). The sample is drawn from a study of blood T cell repertoires in COVID-19. Background on the study: The United States, Italy and Spain were the sources of the acute and convalescent COVID-19 samples. Sources were T cells, B-cell-depleted T cells, or PBMCs; the material itself was cDNA or gDNA.

With V trimmed by 3 bases and J by 7 bases, 10 bases remained unmatched. Germline lookup yields CDR1 SGHDT and CDR2 YYEEEE. The CDR3 spans 14 residues. In the authors' workflow: Reference gene primer amplification in the assay estimated nucleated cell counts. Produced via immunoSEQ multiplex PCR; TCRdb's table is partial and in-frame only. V, J and clone size are taken as reported in that table, and D and trimming were inferred from the DNA itself. The sample consists of around 57,000 clones, 79% of them appearing once. The clonotype comes from a woman in her seventies with acute or convalescent COVID-19. This chain uses TRBV5-6 with TRBJ2-7; TRBD2 matches at 7 bases. What was sequenced was peripheral blood. CDR3 loop: CASSWGTTVLEQYF. The CDR3 DNA reads TGTGCCAGCAGCTGGGGGACTACCGTTTTGGAGCAGTACTTC.